Below are 5 T cell receptor beta chains sequenced from a single sample in a study of OX40 agonist ivuxolimab in advanced cancers. TCRdb's table, derived via immunoSEQ multiplex PCR, lists solely in-frame clones and lacks some. This sample has over 60,000 clones, with over 80% found just once. This sample comprised CD4+ or CD8+ T cells sorted from blood, obtained in a trial of the OX40 agonist ivuxolimab. The origin of the receptors is an adult with an advanced solid tumor such as melanoma, head and neck, liver or kidney cancer.

The CDR3, as DNA: TGTGCCAGTAGTATCGGGGGATCCTACGAGCAGTACTTC. This codes for CASSIGGSYEQYF. The chain is built from TRBV19 and TRBJ2-7; D possibly corresponds to TRBD2 (6 bases). CDR3 size: 13 residues. The germline gives CDR1 LNHDA, CDR2 SQIVND (reference sequence). Trimming pared 3 bases from V and 1 base from J, leaving 7 bases between.

This CDR3 reads CASSLGTGYGNTIYF. CDR3 sequence (DNA): TGTGCCAGCAGCCTCGGGACAGGGTACGGAAACACCATATATTTT. This sequence joins TRBV7-3 and TRBJ1-3, with 9 bases matching TRBD1. Germline values: CDR1 SGHTA, CDR2 FQGTGA. The CDR3 runs to 15 residues. The junction had 6 bases not matched to a gene; V was cut back by 5 bases and J by 4 bases.

The genes are TRBV18 and TRBJ2-3; 7 bases are a match to TRBD1. The CDR3 contains 14 residues. The V segment lost 3 bases and the J segment 0 bases; nucleotides outside the gene matches: 0. In germline, CDR1 is KGHSH, CDR2 LQKENI. The CDR3 spells CASSPDRSTDTQYF. DNA of the CDR3: TGTGCCAGCTCACCGGACAGGAGCACAGATACGCAGTATTTT.

The V gene is TRBV4-2, the J gene TRBJ2-1; 7 bases fit TRBD2. V lost 0 bases and J lost 4; bases outside the gene matches: 6. Germline CDR1 and CDR2: LGHNA and YNFKEQ. The CDR3 loop spans 16 amino acids. In nucleotides, the CDR3 is TGTGCCAGCAGCCAAGATCTTGGCGGGGGATACAATGAGCAGTTCTTC. It codes for CASSQDLGGGYNEQFF.

The chain recombines TRBV6-5 with TRBJ2-3; TRBD2 matches at 7 bases. V was clipped by 3 bases and J by 0 bases; unmatched bases: 3. Per germline, CDR1 MNHEY and CDR2 SVGAGI. The CDR3 sequence is 15 residues long. In DNA, the CDR3 is TGTGCCAGCAGTTATGAGCGGGGTAGCACAGATACGCAGTATTTT. Translation: CASSYERGSTDTQYF.